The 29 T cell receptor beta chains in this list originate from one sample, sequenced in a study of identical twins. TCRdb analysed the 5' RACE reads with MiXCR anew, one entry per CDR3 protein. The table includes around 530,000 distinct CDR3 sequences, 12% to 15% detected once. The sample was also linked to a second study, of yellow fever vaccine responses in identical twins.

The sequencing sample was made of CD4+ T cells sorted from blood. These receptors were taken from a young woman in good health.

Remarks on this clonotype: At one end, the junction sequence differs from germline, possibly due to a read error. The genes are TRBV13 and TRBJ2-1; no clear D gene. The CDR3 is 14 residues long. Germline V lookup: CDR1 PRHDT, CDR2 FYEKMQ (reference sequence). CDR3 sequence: CASSPSRQAVEQFF. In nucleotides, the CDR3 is TGTGCAAGCAGCCCCTCGCGGCAGGCCGTAGAGCAGTTCTTC.

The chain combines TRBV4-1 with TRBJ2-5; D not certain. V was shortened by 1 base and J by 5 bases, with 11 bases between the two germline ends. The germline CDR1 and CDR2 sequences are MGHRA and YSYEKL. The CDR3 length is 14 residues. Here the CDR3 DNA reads TGCGCCAGCAGCCAAGTGAACAAGGGCGAGACCCAGTACTTC. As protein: CASSQVNKGETQYF.

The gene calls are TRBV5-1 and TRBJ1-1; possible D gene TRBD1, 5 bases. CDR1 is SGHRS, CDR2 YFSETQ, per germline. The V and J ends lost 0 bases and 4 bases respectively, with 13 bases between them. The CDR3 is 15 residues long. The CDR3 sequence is CASSLAGFDGTEAFF. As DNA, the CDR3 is TGCGCCAGCAGCTTGGCAGGGTTTGATGGCACTGAAGCTTTCTTT.

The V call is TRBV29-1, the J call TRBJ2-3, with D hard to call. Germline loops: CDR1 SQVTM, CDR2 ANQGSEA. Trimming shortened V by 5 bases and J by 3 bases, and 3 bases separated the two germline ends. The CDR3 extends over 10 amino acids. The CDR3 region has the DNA TGCAGCGTTCCGACAGATACGCAGTATTTT. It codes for CSVPTDTQYF.

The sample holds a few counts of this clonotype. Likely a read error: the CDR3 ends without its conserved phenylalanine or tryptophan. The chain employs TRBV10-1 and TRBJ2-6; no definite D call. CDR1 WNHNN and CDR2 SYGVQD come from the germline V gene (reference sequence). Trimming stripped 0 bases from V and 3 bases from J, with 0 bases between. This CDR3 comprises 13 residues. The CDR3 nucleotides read TGCGCCAGCAGTGAGTCTGGGGCCAACGTCCTGACTTTA. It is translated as CASSESGANVLTL.

CDR3 in amino acids: CASSEGQGGLPPLHF. The CDR3 DNA is TGTGCCAGCAGTGAAGGACAGGGAGGCCTGCCACCCCTCCACTTT. The chain carries TRBV2 and TRBJ1-6; 7 nucleotides line up with TRBD1. In germline, CDR1 is SNHLY, CDR2 FYNNEI. The CDR3 is made up of 15 amino acids. V dropped 1 base and J dropped 11; count of bases not matched to a gene: 8.

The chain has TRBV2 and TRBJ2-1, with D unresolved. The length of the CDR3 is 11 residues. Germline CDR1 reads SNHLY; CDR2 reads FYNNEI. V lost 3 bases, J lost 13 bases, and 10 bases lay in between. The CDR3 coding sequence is TGTGCCAGCAGTGATTATGGATTCCAGTTCTTC. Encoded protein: CASSDYGFQFF.

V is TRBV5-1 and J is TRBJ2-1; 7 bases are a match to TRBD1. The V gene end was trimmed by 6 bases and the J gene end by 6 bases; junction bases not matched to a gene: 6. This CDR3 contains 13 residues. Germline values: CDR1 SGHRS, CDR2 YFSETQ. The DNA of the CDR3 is TGCGCCAGCAAGATGGGACAGCTCAATGAGCAGTTCTTC. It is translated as CASKMGQLNEQFF.

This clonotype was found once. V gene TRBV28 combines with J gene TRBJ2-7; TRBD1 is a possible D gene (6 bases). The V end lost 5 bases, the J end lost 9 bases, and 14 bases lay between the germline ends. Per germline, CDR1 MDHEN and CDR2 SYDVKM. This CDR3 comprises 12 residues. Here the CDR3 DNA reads TGTGCCAGCAGTACCCAAACACAGGGGCAGTACGTC. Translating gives CASSTQTQGQYV.

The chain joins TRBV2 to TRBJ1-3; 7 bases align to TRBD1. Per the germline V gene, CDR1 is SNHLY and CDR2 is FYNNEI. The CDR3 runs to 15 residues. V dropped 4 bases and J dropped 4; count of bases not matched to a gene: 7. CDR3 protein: CASSGPTGSGNTIYF. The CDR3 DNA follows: TGTGCCAGCAGTGGCCCGACAGGGTCCGGAAACACCATATATTTT.

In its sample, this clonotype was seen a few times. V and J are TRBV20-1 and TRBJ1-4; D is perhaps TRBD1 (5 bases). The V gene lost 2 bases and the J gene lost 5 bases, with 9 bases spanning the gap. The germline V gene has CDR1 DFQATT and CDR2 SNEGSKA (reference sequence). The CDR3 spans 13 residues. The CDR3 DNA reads TGCAGTGCTAGATCGGGGGGGAATGAAAAACTGTTTTTT. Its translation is CSARSGGNEKLFF.

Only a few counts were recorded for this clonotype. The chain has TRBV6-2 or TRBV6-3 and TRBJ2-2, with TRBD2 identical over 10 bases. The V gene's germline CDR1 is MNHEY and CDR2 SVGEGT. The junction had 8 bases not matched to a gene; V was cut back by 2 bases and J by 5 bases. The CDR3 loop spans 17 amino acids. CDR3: CASSYISGGAATGELFF. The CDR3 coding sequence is TGTGCCAGCAGTTACATCAGCGGGGGGGCCGCAACCGGGGAGCTGTTTTTT.

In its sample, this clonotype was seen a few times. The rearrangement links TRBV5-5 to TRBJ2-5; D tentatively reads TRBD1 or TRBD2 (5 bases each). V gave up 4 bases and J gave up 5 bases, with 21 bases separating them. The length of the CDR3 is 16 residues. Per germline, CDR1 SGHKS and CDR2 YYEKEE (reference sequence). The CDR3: CASSESRGVWMETQYF. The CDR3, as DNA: TGTGCCAGCAGCGAGAGTAGGGGAGTATGGATGGAGACCCAGTACTTC.

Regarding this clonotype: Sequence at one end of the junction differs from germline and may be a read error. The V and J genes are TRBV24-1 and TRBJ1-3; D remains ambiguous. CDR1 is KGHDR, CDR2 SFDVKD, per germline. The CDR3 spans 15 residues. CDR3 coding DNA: TGTGCCACCAACCTCCCGGGCCTCTCTGGAAACACCATGTATTTT. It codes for CATNLPGLSGNTMYF.

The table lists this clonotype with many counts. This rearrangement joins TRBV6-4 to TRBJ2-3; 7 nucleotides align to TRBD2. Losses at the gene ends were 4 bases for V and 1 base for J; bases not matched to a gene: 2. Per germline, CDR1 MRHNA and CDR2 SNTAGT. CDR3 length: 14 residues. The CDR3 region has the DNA TGTGCCAGCAGTGGGAGCGGGGGCACAGATACGCAGTATTTT. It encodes CASSGSGGTDTQYF.

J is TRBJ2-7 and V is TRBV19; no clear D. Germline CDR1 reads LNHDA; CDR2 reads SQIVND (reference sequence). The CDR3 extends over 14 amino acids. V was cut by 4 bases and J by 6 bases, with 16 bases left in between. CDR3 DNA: TGTGCCAGTAGTAACGGACCGGGTAAGGGCGAGCAGTACTTC. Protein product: CASSNGPGKGEQYF.

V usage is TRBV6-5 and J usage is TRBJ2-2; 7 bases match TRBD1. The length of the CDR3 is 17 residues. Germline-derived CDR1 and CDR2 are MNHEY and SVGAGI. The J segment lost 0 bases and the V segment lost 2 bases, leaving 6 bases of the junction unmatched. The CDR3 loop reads CASSYTTGWANTGELFF. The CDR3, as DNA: TGTGCCAGCAGTTACACGACAGGGTGGGCGAACACCGGGGAGCTGTTTTTT.

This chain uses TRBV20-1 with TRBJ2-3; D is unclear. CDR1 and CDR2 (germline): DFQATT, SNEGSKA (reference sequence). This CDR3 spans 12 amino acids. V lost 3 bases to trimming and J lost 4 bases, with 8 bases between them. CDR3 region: CSASPQADTQYF. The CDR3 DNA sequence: TGCAGTGCTAGCCCACAAGCAGATACGCAGTATTTT.

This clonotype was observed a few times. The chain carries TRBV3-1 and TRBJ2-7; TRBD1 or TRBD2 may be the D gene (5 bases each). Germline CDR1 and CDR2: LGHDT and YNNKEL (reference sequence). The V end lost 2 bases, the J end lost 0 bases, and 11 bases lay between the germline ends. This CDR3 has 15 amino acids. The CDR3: CASSQQPGSSYEQYF. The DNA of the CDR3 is TGTGCCAGCAGCCAACAGCCAGGGAGCTCCTACGAGCAGTACTTC.

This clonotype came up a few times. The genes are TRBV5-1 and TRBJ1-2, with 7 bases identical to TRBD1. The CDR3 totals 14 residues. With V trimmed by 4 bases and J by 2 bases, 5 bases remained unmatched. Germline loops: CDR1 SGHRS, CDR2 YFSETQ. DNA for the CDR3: TGCGCCAGCAGCCCCGGGACAGTCAACTATGGCTACACCTTC. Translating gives CASSPGTVNYGYTF.

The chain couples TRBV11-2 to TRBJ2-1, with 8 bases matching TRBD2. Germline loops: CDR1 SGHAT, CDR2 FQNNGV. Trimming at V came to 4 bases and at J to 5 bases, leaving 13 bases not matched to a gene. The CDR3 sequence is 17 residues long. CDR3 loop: CASSSIRGLVVNNEQFF. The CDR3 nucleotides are TGTGCCAGCAGCTCCATCCGGGGACTAGTGGTAAACAATGAGCAGTTCTTC.

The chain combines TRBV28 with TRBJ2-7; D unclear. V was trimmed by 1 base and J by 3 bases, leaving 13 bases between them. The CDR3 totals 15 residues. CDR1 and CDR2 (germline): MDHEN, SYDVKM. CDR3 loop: CASSLLFSEHYEQYF. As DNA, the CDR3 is TGTGCCAGCAGTTTATTATTCTCCGAACACTACGAGCAGTACTTC.

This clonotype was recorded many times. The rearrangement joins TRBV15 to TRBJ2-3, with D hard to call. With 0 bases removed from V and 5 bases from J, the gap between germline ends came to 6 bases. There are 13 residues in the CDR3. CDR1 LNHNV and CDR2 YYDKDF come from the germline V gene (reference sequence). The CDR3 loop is CATSRDFVDTQYF. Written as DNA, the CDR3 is TGTGCCACCAGCAGAGATTTCGTAGATACGCAGTATTTT.

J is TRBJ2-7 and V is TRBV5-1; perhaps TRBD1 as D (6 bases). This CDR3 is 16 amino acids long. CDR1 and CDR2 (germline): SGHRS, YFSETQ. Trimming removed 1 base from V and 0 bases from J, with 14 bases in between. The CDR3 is CASSLPTRGSSYEQYF. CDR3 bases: TGCGCCAGCAGCTTGCCCACTAGGGGGAGCTCCTACGAGCAGTACTTC.

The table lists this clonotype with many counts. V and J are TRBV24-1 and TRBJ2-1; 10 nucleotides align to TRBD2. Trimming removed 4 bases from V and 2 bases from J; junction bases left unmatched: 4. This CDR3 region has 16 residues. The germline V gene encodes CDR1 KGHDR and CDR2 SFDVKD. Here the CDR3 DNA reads TGTGCCACCAGTGACCACACTAGCGGGACCTACAATGAGCAGTTCTTC. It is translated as CATSDHTSGTYNEQFF.

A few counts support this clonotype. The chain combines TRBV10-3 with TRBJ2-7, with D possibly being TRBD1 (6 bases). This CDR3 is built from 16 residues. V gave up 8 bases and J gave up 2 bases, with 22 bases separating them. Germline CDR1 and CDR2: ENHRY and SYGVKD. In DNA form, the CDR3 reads TGTGCCATCGCCCCGATTTGGGGGACAAGGACCTACGAGCAGTACGTC. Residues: CAIAPIWGTRTYEQYV.

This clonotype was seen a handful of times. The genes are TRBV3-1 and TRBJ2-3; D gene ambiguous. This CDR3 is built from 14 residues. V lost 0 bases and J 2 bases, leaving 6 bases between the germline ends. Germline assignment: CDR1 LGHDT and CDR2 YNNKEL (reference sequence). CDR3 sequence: CASSQEVFTDTQYF. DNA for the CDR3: TGTGCCAGCAGCCAAGAGGTCTTCACAGATACGCAGTATTTT.

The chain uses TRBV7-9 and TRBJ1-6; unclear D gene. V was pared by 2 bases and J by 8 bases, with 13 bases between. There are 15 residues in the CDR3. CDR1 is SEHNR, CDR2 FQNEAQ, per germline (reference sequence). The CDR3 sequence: CASSLWANPDSPLHF. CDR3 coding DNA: TGTGCCAGCAGCTTATGGGCGAACCCAGATTCACCCCTCCACTTT.

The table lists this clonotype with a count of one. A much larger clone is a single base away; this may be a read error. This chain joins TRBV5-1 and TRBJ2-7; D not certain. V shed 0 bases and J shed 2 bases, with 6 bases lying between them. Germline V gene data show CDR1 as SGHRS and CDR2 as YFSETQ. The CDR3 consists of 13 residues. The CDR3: CASSLVNAYEQYF. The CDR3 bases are TGCGCCAGCAGCTTGGTCAACGCCTACGAGCAGTACTTC.